Listed below are T cell receptor beta chains from one sample, sequenced in a study of shared clonotypes between healthy human individuals. The assay was immunoSEQ multiplex PCR, and TCRdb's table has in-frame clones only and misses some. The table has more than 2,000,000 clones, just over 90% seen once. Sequenced input: naive CD4+ T cells from PBMCs. The receptor set was obtained from a man aged 18 to 30 in good health. Some clones in this sample may be carry-over from other donors' samples. Each CDR3 is given with its conserved first and last residue. Fields, in order: J gene, clone size, CDR3 length, D gene, V gene, CDR3 protein, CDR3 DNA. The D gene is left open where the match is weak. Some rows have no size entry. The others give once, few or many, or a class for an expanded clone.

>TRBJ2-1|NA|20|NA|TRBV14
CASSQFPREDWAVARNEQFF
TGTGCCAGCAGCCAATTCCCGAGAGAGGATTGGGCGGTGGCTCGCAATGAGCAGTTCTTC
>TRBJ2-1|NA|17|TRBD2|TRBV5-1
CASSFDGTSGRKNEQFF
TGCGCCAGCAGCTTCGACGGGACTAGCGGGAGGAAAAATGAGCAGTTCTTC
>TRBJ2-7|NA|15|TRBD2|TRBV5-1
CASSLAGTRAYEQYF
TGCGCCAGCAGCTTGGCCGGGACTAGGGCCTACGAGCAGTACTTC
>TRBJ2-1|NA|15|TRBD1|TRBV4-2
CASSPRDRGRNEQFF
TGTGCCAGCAGCCCCCGGGACAGGGGGCGGAATGAGCAGTTCTTC
>TRBJ2-3|NA|14|NA|TRBV30
CAWSFGGVTDTQYF
TGTGCCTGGAGTTTCGGGGGAGTGACAGATACGCAGTATTTT
>TRBJ2-3|NA|15|NA|TRBV5-6
CASSLRRINTDTQYF
TGTGCCAGCAGCCTCCGGAGGATTAACACAGATACGCAGTATTTT
>TRBJ2-2|once|15|TRBD1|TRBV18
CASSPFGTDTGELFF
TGTGCCAGCTCACCATTCGGGACAGACACCGGGGAGCTGTTTTTT
>TRBJ1-2|NA|16|TRBD1|TRBV6-1
CASSDPPTGSIHGYTF
TGTGCCAGCAGTGATCCGCCGACAGGGAGTATACATGGCTACACCTTC
>TRBJ2-7|NA|18|TRBD2|TRBV28
CASSSYRDRRPGGGEQYF
TGTGCCAGCAGTTCCTACAGGGATAGGCGCCCGGGGGGGGGCGAGCAGTACTTC
>TRBJ1-2|NA|15|NA|TRBV4-1
CASSQSRGDGYGYTF
TGCGCCAGCAGCCAATCCCGGGGGGACGGCTATGGCTACACCTTC
>TRBJ2-7|NA|13|TRBD2|TRBV2
CASSELAGYEQYF
TGTGCCAGCAGTGAGCTAGCGGGCTACGAGCAGTACTTC
>TRBJ1-1|NA|14|TRBD1|TRBV18
CASSDDRGSTEAFF
TGTGCCAGCTCAGACGACAGGGGGTCAACTGAAGCTTTCTTT
>TRBJ2-6|NA|14|NA|TRBV29-1
CSVYWQTGANVLTF
TGCAGCGTTTATTGGCAGACTGGGGCCAACGTCCTGACTTTC
>TRBJ1-2|once|13|NA|TRBV6-1
CASTFGQPYGYTF
TGTGCCAGCACCTTCGGACAGCCATATGGCTACACCTTC
>TRBJ2-6|NA|15|NA|TRBV6-5
CASTRGGIAANVLTF
TGTGCCAGCACTAGGGGGGGGATTGCGGCCAACGTCCTGACTTTC
>TRBJ2-7|once|16|NA|TRBV5-4
CASSPRGSGTLYEQYF
TGTGCCAGCAGCCCCCGTGGTAGCGGAACACTTTACGAGCAGTACTTC
>TRBJ2-6|NA|16|NA|TRBV28
CASSSHSVSGANVLTF
TGTGCCAGCAGTTCCCATAGTGTCTCTGGGGCCAACGTCCTGACTTTC
>TRBJ2-7|NA|13|TRBD1|TRBV28
CASYRQGLYEQYF
TGTGCCAGCTACCGACAGGGGCTCTACGAGCAGTACTTC
>TRBJ2-7|NA|13|NA|TRBV19
CASSNSGTYEQYF
TGTGCCAGTAGTAATAGCGGAACCTACGAGCAGTACTTC
>TRBJ2-1|NA|16|NA|TRBV7-3
CASSAGGISFYNEQFF
TGTGCCAGCAGCGCCGGCGGGATTAGCTTCTACAATGAGCAGTTCTTC
>TRBJ1-2|NA|15|NA|TRBV28
CASSAGPGEVGGYTF
TGTGCCAGCAGCGCCGGGCCCGGGGAGGTTGGGGGCTACACCTTC
>TRBJ1-2|NA|16|NA|TRBV7-9
CASSLAGQGRDYGYTF
TGTGCCAGCAGCTTAGCGGGCCAGGGGAGGGACTATGGCTACACCTTC
>TRBJ2-5|NA|16|TRBD2|TRBV18
CASSPRASGFQETQYF
TGTGCCAGCTCACCACGGGCTAGCGGATTTCAAGAGACCCAGTACTTC
>TRBJ2-1|NA|15|TRBD1|TRBV30
CAWSGTGRGTIEQFF
TGTGCCTGGAGTGGGACAGGGAGAGGGACAATTGAGCAGTTCTTC
>TRBJ1-5|NA|14|NA|TRBV30
CAWSVGDRWQPQHF
TGTGCCTGGAGTGTTGGAGACAGGTGGCAGCCCCAGCATTTT
>TRBJ2-3|NA|16|NA|TRBV9
CASSVKAGAPTDTQYF
TGTGCCAGCAGCGTAAAGGCGGGCGCGCCCACAGATACGCAGTATTTT
>TRBJ2-5|NA|18|TRBD2|TRBV5-1
CASSLVLREGSTKETQYF
TGCGCCAGCAGCTTGGTGCTCCGGGAGGGGAGCACTAAAGAGACCCAGTACTTC
>TRBJ2-5|NA|15|TRBD2|TRBV18
CASSPWTSGQETQYF
TGTGCCAGCTCACCCTGGACTAGCGGCCAAGAGACCCAGTACTTC
>TRBJ2-7|NA|16|TRBD2|TRBV7-2
CASSLKIAGASYEQYF
TGTGCCAGCAGCTTAAAGATAGCGGGGGCCTCCTACGAGCAGTACTTC
>TRBJ1-2|NA|15|NA|TRBV28
CASSSPGSGFEDYTF
TGTGCCAGCAGTTCACCGGGAAGCGGGTTCGAGGACTACACCTTC
>TRBJ1-5|NA|15|NA|TRBV30
CAWSTLKGYNQPQHF
TGTGCCTGGAGCACTTTAAAGGGGTACAATCAGCCCCAGCATTTT
>TRBJ1-5|once|16|TRBD1|TRBV23-1
CASSQWLRTGNQPQHF
TGCGCCAGCAGTCAATGGCTGAGGACAGGTAATCAGCCCCAGCATTTT
>TRBJ1-5|NA|16|NA|TRBV28
CASSTRTDAVNQPQHF
TGTGCCAGCAGTACCCGGACAGACGCTGTAAATCAGCCCCAGCATTTT
>TRBJ2-1|NA|16|TRBD2|TRBV5-8
CASSPKTSGSRGEQFF
TGTGCCAGCAGCCCCAAGACTAGCGGGAGCCGGGGTGAGCAGTTCTTC
>TRBJ2-3|NA|15|NA|TRBV27
CASSKLGLGPDTQYF
TGTGCCAGCTCAAAGCTGGGGCTGGGGCCAGATACGCAGTATTTT
>TRBJ2-1|NA|11|NA|TRBV28
CASSLSYEQFF
TGTGCCAGCAGTTTAAGCTATGAGCAGTTCTTC
>TRBJ2-3|NA|14|NA|TRBV7-2
CASSTAPGEDTQYF
TGTGCCAGCAGCACGGCCCCGGGGGAAGATACGCAGTATTTT
>TRBJ1-1|NA|14|NA|TRBV7-9
CASSRGQLNTEAFF
TGTGCCAGCAGCCGCGGACAGCTGAACACTGAAGCTTTCTTT
>TRBJ1-2|NA|13|TRBD1|TRBV28
CASSRTGSNGYTF
TGTGCCAGCAGCAGGACAGGGAGCAATGGCTACACCTTC
>TRBJ2-4|NA|18|NA|TRBV5-8
CASSWRPPALGAKNIQYF
TGTGCCAGCAGCTGGCGCCCCCCCGCTTTGGGGGCCAAAAACATTCAGTACTTC
>TRBJ1-5|few|14|NA|TRBV7-2
CASSIRDSNQPQHF
TGTGCCAGCAGCATTCGGGACAGCAATCAGCCCCAGCATTTT
>TRBJ1-2|NA|13|TRBD1|TRBV29-1
CSVDGGTDHGYTF
TGCAGCGTTGACGGTGGGACAGATCATGGCTACACCTTC
>TRBJ2-7|NA|14|TRBD1|TRBV11-3
CASSDDRVRNEQYF
TGTGCCAGCAGCGACGACAGGGTAAGGAACGAGCAGTACTTC
>TRBJ2-3|NA|15|TRBD2|TRBV5-1
CASSPETSGTDTQYF
TGCGCCAGCAGCCCGGAGACTAGCGGCACAGATACGCAGTATTTT
>TRBJ2-7|NA|13|NA|TRBV7-2
CASSPLGPREQYF
TGTGCCAGCAGCCCCCTAGGGCCCAGGGAGCAGTACTTC
>TRBJ1-4|NA|17|NA|TRBV18
CASSPHFPPHKNEKLFF
TGTGCCAGCTCACCACACTTCCCCCCCCATAAAAATGAAAAACTGTTTTTT